This entry concerns a single TCR beta chain. Germline-derived CDR1 and CDR2 are SGHDT and YYEEEE. V lost 3 bases and J 3 bases, leaving 15 bases between the germline ends. The CDR3 contains 15 residues. PBMCs, the starting material, were the source of sorted CD4+ and CD8+ T cells. The data are from a study of CD8+ T cells in alopecia areata. Extraction of RNA preceded its reverse transcription into cDNA, which served as the sequencing template. Measured with immunoSEQ multiplex PCR; TCRdb has only the in-frame clones, and not every one. There are roughly 30,000 clones in the sample; about two thirds occur only once, and under 20% lies in the top ten.

This TCR was recovered from a human donor with alopecia areata. The chain has TRBV5-6 and TRBJ1-2, with D tentatively TRBD1 (5 bases). Sequenced input: NKG2D-high CD8+ T cells sorted from blood. CDR3 loop: CASSWLEGVDYGYTF. The CDR3 DNA follows: TGTGCCAGCAGCTGGCTGGAAGGGGTTGACTATGGCTACACCTTC.